The 30 T cell receptor beta chains given below trace back to one sample, sequenced in a study of blood T cell repertoires in COVID-19. This table comes from immunoSEQ multiplex PCR, and its TCRdb copy is limited to in-frame clones, with some not included. The sample consists of around 160,000 clones, roughly 90% of them appearing once. The sequencing sample was made of peripheral blood. The receptors stem from a man aged 55 to 69 with active or convalescent COVID-19.

The V gene is TRBV18, the J gene TRBJ2-5, with D possibly matching TRBD1 (7 bases). Trimming left V 4 bases short and J 5 bases short, with 17 bases between. CDR1 KGHSH and CDR2 LQKENI come from the germline V gene. This CDR3 region has 15 residues. The CDR3 DNA reads as TGTGCCAGCTCACTCAGACTAGGGGGACAGGAGACCCAGTACTTC. This encodes CASSLRLGGQETQYF.

J is TRBJ1-2 and V is TRBV12-3 or TRBV12-4; 7 nucleotides agree with TRBD1. The CDR3 totals 13 residues. The ends lost 6 bases at V and 3 bases at J; junction bases unmatched: 4. CDR3 DNA: TGTGCCAGCAGGATAACAGGGGACTATGGCTACACCTTC. This sequence encodes CASRITGDYGYTF.

The chain is built from TRBV10-3 and TRBJ1-2, with D uncertain. V dropped 0 bases and J dropped 2 bases, with 7 bases sitting between them. The CDR3 runs 14 residues. Germline-derived CDR1 and CDR2 are ENHRY and SYGVKD. The CDR3 nucleotides read TGTGCCATCAGTGAGTCGGGAGGGAACTATGGCTACACCTTC. Residues: CAISESGGNYGYTF.

There are a few counts of this clone. V is TRBV7-8 and J is TRBJ1-5; 12 bases are a match to TRBD1. The CDR3 spans 15 residues. Trimming took 3 bases from V and 6 from J; bases not matched to a gene: 3. The germline V gene has CDR1 SGHVS and CDR2 FQNEAQ. The CDR3 loop is CASSFRDRGLQPQHF. CDR3 DNA sequence: TGTGCCAGCAGCTTCCGGGACAGGGGGCTTCAGCCCCAGCATTTT.

The chain couples TRBV29-1 to TRBJ2-7, with a possible D match to TRBD1 (6 bases). This CDR3 is 11 amino acids long. V lost 3 bases and J 3 bases, leaving 6 bases between the germline ends. CDR1 is SQVTM, CDR2 ANQGSEA, per germline. CDR3 loop: CSVDRGYEQYF. For the CDR3, the DNA is TGCAGCGTTGACAGGGGCTACGAGCAGTACTTC.

The rearrangement joins TRBV3-1 (or the pseudogene TRBV3-2) to TRBJ1-6; D not certain. The V end lost 0 bases, the J end lost 10 bases, and 16 bases lay between the germline ends. The CDR3 contains 16 residues. Germline-derived CDR1 and CDR2 are LGHDT and YNNKEL (reference sequence). As DNA, the CDR3 is TGTGCCAGCAGCCAAGAAGGTGGAGGGAAGAGGTCACCCCTCCACTTT. It codes for CASSQEGGGKRSPLHF.

J is TRBJ2-2 and V is TRBV5-5; 10 nucleotides match TRBD2. The CDR3 length is 17 residues. Germline V gene lookup returns CDR1 SGHKS and CDR2 YYEKEE (reference sequence). The trim removed 1 base at V and 5 bases at J, leaving 8 bases unmatched. The chain's CDR3 is CASSLSTSGTRTGELFF. The CDR3 coding sequence is TGTGCCAGCAGCTTGAGTACTAGCGGGACGAGGACCGGGGAGCTGTTTTTT.

With regard to this clone: This specimen includes other DNA sequences encoding the same CDR3. The chain links TRBV7-9 to TRBJ1-1, with unresolved D. In germline, CDR1 is SEHNR, CDR2 FQNEAQ (reference sequence). V lost 1 base to trimming and J lost 0 bases, with 3 bases between them. This CDR3 contains 13 residues. The CDR3 loop reads CASSLDMNTEAFF. DNA for the CDR3: TGTGCCAGCAGCTTAGACATGAACACTGAAGCTTTCTTT.

The chain employs TRBV4-2 and TRBJ1-5; D remains ambiguous. Looked up from germline, CDR1 is LGHNA and CDR2 is YNFKEQ. V was pared by 0 bases and J by 6 bases, with 6 bases between. The length of the CDR3 is 13 residues. This CDR3 reads CASSQDGRQPQHF. CDR3 in DNA: TGTGCCAGCAGCCAAGATGGGCGTCAGCCCCAGCATTTT.

This rearrangement joins TRBV9 to TRBJ1-6; TRBD1 agrees at 9 bases. Germline CDR1 and CDR2: SGDLS and YYNGEE. There are 15 residues in the CDR3. The V gene end was trimmed by 4 bases and the J gene end by 8 bases; junction bases not matched to a gene: 7. The CDR3 protein is CASSMTGGLDSPLHF. For the CDR3, the DNA is TGTGCCAGCAGCATGACAGGGGGTTTAGATTCACCCCTCCACTTT.

The chain couples TRBV5-1 to TRBJ1-6; 11 bases fit TRBD1. Germline V lookup: CDR1 SGHRS, CDR2 YFSETQ. This CDR3 is 20 amino acids long. The junction had 24 bases not matched to a gene; V was cut back by 7 bases and J by 9 bases. CDR3 sequence (DNA): TGCGCCAGCCAAACGAGTCCCGGGCCTGGGACAGGGGGTTTCATTTCACCCCTCCACTTT. Protein: CASQTSPGPGTGGFISPLHF.

This clone appeared a few times. This chain joins TRBV4-2 and TRBJ1-6, with 9 nucleotides matching TRBD1. Losses at the gene ends were 5 bases for V and 10 bases for J; bases not matched to a gene: 9. The CDR3 length is 15 residues. CDR1 and CDR2 (germline): LGHNA, YNFKEQ. The CDR3 here is CASSKTQGAGSPLHF. The CDR3 DNA sequence: TGTGCCAGCAGCAAAACACAGGGGGCCGGCTCACCCCTCCACTTT.

V is TRBV7-8 and J is TRBJ2-7; 9 bases line up with TRBD1. The V gene's germline CDR1 is SGHVS and CDR2 FQNEAQ. The V gene end was trimmed by 4 bases and the J gene end by 3 bases; junction bases not matched to a gene: 4. CDR3 length: 14 amino acids. Here the CDR3 DNA reads TGTGCCAGCAGCTCGGGGACAGGGATCTACGAGCAGTACTTC. Protein: CASSSGTGIYEQYF.

The chain is built from TRBV14 and TRBJ2-2; 9 bases agree with TRBD1. The junction had 14 bases not matched to a gene; V was cut back by 4 bases and J by 5 bases. Germline V gene lookup returns CDR1 SGHDN and CDR2 FVKESK. The CDR3 covers 18 residues. The CDR3, as DNA: TGTGCCAGCAGCCTGATCTTAACCGGGACAGGGAGGACCGGGGAGCTGTTTTTT. Its translation: CASSLILTGTGRTGELFF.

This rearrangement joins TRBV7-9 to TRBJ1-2, with 7 bases fitting TRBD1. V shed 5 bases and J 6 bases; nucleotides not matched to a gene: 9. The CDR3 loop spans 14 amino acids. Germline V CDR1 and CDR2: SEHNR, FQNEAQ (reference sequence). This CDR3 reads CASSLGQRGHGYTF. The CDR3 nucleotides are TGTGCCAGCAGCCTAGGACAGAGGGGGCATGGCTACACCTTC.

In nucleotides, the CDR3 is TGTGCCAGCAGCTTAGAATGGGGCGGAAGCTTCTCCTACGAGCAGTACTTC. This codes for CASSLEWGGSFSYEQYF. The chain has TRBV7-8 and TRBJ2-7, with D maybe TRBD1 (5 bases). Trimming shortened V by 1 base and J by 0 bases, and 16 bases separated the two germline ends. Germline lookup yields CDR1 SGHVS and CDR2 FQNEAQ. The CDR3 consists of 17 residues.

This rearrangement joins TRBV5-6 to TRBJ2-1; 10 bases match TRBD2. V lost 4 bases to trimming and J lost 3 bases; unmatched junction nucleotides: 4. The CDR3 totals 15 residues. Germline assignment: CDR1 SGHDT and CDR2 YYEEEE. Here the CDR3 reads CASSLGLAIYNEQFF. CDR3 bases: TGTGCCAGCAGCCTGGGACTAGCGATCTACAATGAGCAGTTCTTC.

V usage is TRBV12-5 and J usage is TRBJ2-1; D is possibly TRBD1 (6 bases). The germline gives CDR1 LGHNT, CDR2 FRNRAP. The CDR3 runs to 16 residues. V was trimmed by 2 bases and J by 1 base, leaving 12 bases between them. The CDR3 here is CASGLRGSPSYNEQFF. For the CDR3, the DNA is TGTGCTAGTGGTTTGAGGGGGTCCCCGTCCTACAATGAGCAGTTCTTC.

The rearrangement uses TRBV6-2 or TRBV6-3 and TRBJ2-5; D is possibly TRBD2 (5 bases). V was cut by 2 bases and J by 3 bases, with 13 bases left in between. Germline CDR1 MNHEY, CDR2 SVGEGT. The length of the CDR3 is 15 residues. The CDR3 loop reads CASSYRRGGEETQYF. CDR3 sequence (DNA): TGTGCCAGCAGTTACCGCCGGGGTGGTGAAGAGACCCAGTACTTC.

This clone was found once. The V call is TRBV14, the J call TRBJ1-2; tentative D call: TRBD1 (5 bases). Trimming removed 1 base from V and 4 bases from J, with 13 bases in between. CDR1 is SGHDN and CDR2 is FVKESK in the germline V gene. The CDR3 consists of 15 residues. The CDR3 region is CASSQVSDRPYGYTF. The CDR3 DNA reads TGTGCCAGCAGCCAAGTATCCGACAGACCCTATGGCTACACCTTC.

This clone has just one count. V usage is TRBV5-8 and J usage is TRBJ2-5, with a tentative D call TRBD1 (6 bases). With 5 bases removed from V and 0 bases from J, the gap between germline ends came to 8 bases. There are 13 residues in the CDR3. CDR1 is SGHTS, CDR2 YDEGEE, per germline. Written as DNA, the CDR3 is TGTGCCAGCAGAGGACAGCACCAAGAGACCCAGTACTTC. Translating gives CASRGQHQETQYF.

V gene TRBV29-1 combines with J gene TRBJ1-2, with a weak D call TRBD1 (5 bases). CDR1 and CDR2 (germline): SQVTM, ANQGSEA. Trimming shortened V by 4 bases and J by 4 bases, and 16 bases separated the two germline ends. This CDR3 comprises 14 residues. CDR3 sequence: CSVVAGPTFYGYTF. The CDR3, as DNA: TGCAGCGTTGTCGCAGGGCCGACCTTCTATGGCTACACCTTC.

The chain recombines TRBV5-1 with TRBJ2-5, with D hard to call. CDR3 length: 14 residues. Trimming pared 5 bases from V and 5 bases from J, leaving 16 bases between. The V gene's germline CDR1 is SGHRS and CDR2 YFSETQ. The CDR3 is CASRIDSPGETQYF. The CDR3 region has the DNA TGCGCCAGCAGAATCGACTCCCCTGGGGAGACCCAGTACTTC.

This clone has a handful of counts. This sequence joins TRBV19 and TRBJ1-3, with D possibly matching TRBD1 (6 bases). Trimming stripped 3 bases from V and 2 bases from J, with 14 bases between. CDR3 length: 16 amino acids. The germline CDR1 and CDR2 sequences are LNHDA and SQIVND (reference sequence). The CDR3 is CASSILGGATGNTIYF. The DNA of the CDR3 is TGTGCCAGTAGTATTTTAGGGGGGGCTACTGGAAACACCATATATTTT.

The chain combines TRBV11-1 with TRBJ2-7; 8 positions match TRBD1. V was clipped by 2 bases and J by 2 bases; unmatched bases: 5. The CDR3 loop spans 15 amino acids. Germline CDR1 and CDR2: SGHAT and FQDESV (reference sequence). CDR3 protein: CASSLSTDRAYEQYF. The CDR3 DNA is TGTGCCAGCAGCTTATCCACGGACAGGGCCTACGAGCAGTACTTC.

V usage is TRBV19 and J usage is TRBJ2-2, with TRBD1 identical over 8 bases. With 1 base clipped from V and 4 bases from J, the junction kept 5 bases outside the gene matches. Germline values: CDR1 LNHDA, CDR2 SQIVND (reference sequence). This CDR3 contains 16 residues. Written as DNA, the CDR3 is TGTGCCAGTAGTATAGCGACAGGGGATCTCACCGGGGAGCTGTTTTTT. Translated, it gives CASSIATGDLTGELFF.

Here the CDR3 DNA reads TGCGCCAGCAGCACGACAGGATTCTCCTACGAGCAGTACTTC. Protein product: CASSTTGFSYEQYF. The chain recombines TRBV5-1 with TRBJ2-7, with D perhaps matching TRBD1 (6 bases). Germline-derived CDR1 and CDR2 are SGHRS and YFSETQ. The CDR3 length is 14 residues. V dropped 4 bases and J dropped 0 bases, with 11 bases sitting between them.

The chain links TRBV19 to TRBJ2-1, with 11 bases lining up with TRBD2. Germline V gene sequence: CDR1 LNHDA, CDR2 SQIVND (reference sequence). This CDR3 region has 16 residues. Trimming took 3 bases from V and 7 from J; bases not matched to a gene: 8. CDR3 residues: CASSIGSGRALNEQFF. CDR3 nucleotides: TGTGCCAGTAGTATCGGTAGCGGGAGGGCCCTAAATGAGCAGTTCTTC. The full variable domain, rest sourced from reference TRBV19 and TRBJ2-1, is DGGITQSPKYLFRKEGQNVTLSCEQNLNHDAMYWYRQDPGQGLRLIYYSQIVNDFQKGDIAEGYSVSREKKESFPLTVTSAQKNPTAFYLCASSIGSGRALNEQFFGPGTRLTVL.

The chain employs TRBV5-1 and TRBJ2-7; 8 bases match TRBD1. This CDR3 contains 18 residues. From germline, CDR1 is SGHRS and CDR2 YFSETQ. The V gene end was trimmed by 0 bases and the J gene end by 3 bases; junction bases not matched to a gene: 14. In DNA form, the CDR3 reads TGCGCCAGCAGCTTGGCCCCTTCGGGGACAGGCGCAAACTACGAGCAGTACTTC. Amino acids: CASSLAPSGTGANYEQYF.

The V gene is TRBV6-5, the J gene TRBJ1-5; D uncertain. This CDR3 contains 13 residues. Per the germline V gene, CDR1 is MNHEY and CDR2 is SVGAGI. The V and J ends lost 6 bases and 0 bases respectively, with 6 bases between them. DNA for the CDR3: TGTGCCAGCAGGACACTTAGCAATCAGCCCCAGCATTTT. Encoded protein: CASRTLSNQPQHF.